The 5 T cell receptor beta chains below were found in one sample sequenced in a study of memory CD8 T cells in hepatitis C reinfection. TCRdb's copy holds only in-frame clones and misses some; the assay was immunoSEQ multiplex PCR. The sample includes tens of thousands of clones, roughly 90% of them seen just once. Time point reported: peak reinfection, 3 to 8 weeks after reinfection detection. TCR sequencing was done directly ex vivo on sorted cells, without expansion in vitro. Specimen: naive CD8+ T cells sorted from blood. The origin of the receptors is a man aged 18 to 30 with hepatitis C virus infection.

This clone was seen a few times. V usage is TRBV13 and J usage is TRBJ1-2; 7 nucleotides match TRBD1. J gave up 4 bases and V 5 bases, and 10 bases lay outside the gene matches. This CDR3 is built from 15 residues. Per germline, CDR1 PRHDT and CDR2 FYEKMQ (reference sequence). In DNA, the CDR3 is TGTGCCAGCAGCCGCGGACAGGCAACGATCTATGGCTACACCTTC. Protein: CASSRGQATIYGYTF.

This clone was picked up a small number of times. The CDR3, as DNA: TGCGCCAGCAGCAACCGAGCAGGGGTAGACCCTGAAGCTTTCTTT. Its translation is CASSNRAGVDPEAFF. This sequence joins TRBV4-1 and TRBJ1-1, with a weak D call TRBD1 (6 bases). The V gene's germline CDR1 is MGHRA and CDR2 YSYEKL. The CDR3 extends over 15 amino acids. The V and J ends lost 5 bases and 6 bases respectively, with 19 bases between them.

V usage is TRBV10-3 and J usage is TRBJ2-1, with D tentatively TRBD1 (6 bases). V dropped 2 bases and J dropped 7 bases, with 9 bases sitting between them. Germline lookup yields CDR1 ENHRY and CDR2 SYGVKD. CDR3 length equals 13 residues. The CDR3 DNA reads as TGTGCCATCAGTGAGACGCAGGGGAATGAGCAGTTCTTC. This translates into CAISETQGNEQFF.

The chain joins TRBV4-1 to TRBJ1-2; the D is unclear. V gave up 2 bases and J gave up 6 bases, with 13 bases separating them. The CDR3 is 14 amino acids. Germline V gene sequence: CDR1 MGHRA, CDR2 YSYEKL. In DNA form, the CDR3 reads TGCGCCAGCAGCCAACCCTTTAGCGGGAATGGCTACACCTTC. The encoded protein is CASSQPFSGNGYTF.

The gene calls are TRBV19 and TRBJ2-4, with D possibly matching TRBD2 (6 bases). The CDR3 length is 14 residues. Germline assignment: CDR1 LNHDA and CDR2 SQIVND (reference sequence). Trimming took 4 bases from V and 4 from J, leaving 11 bases between them. CDR3 sequence: CASSKGRGKNIQYF. CDR3 coding DNA: TGTGCCAGTAGTAAAGGGCGGGGTAAAAACATTCAGTACTTC.